The clone carrying this T cell receptor (beta chain) came up a few times. Germline CDR1 DFQATT, CDR2 SNEGSKA (reference sequence). V was trimmed by 5 bases and J by 4 bases, leaving 20 bases between them. The CDR3 runs 15 residues. TCRdb recomputed calls from the RT-PCR reads with MiXCR, one row per CDR3 protein. The sample records about 700,000 distinct CDR3 sequences, 12% to 15% being singletons. Input material: memory CD4+ T cells from blood. This TCR came from a female donor in good health, serving as a healthy control. The V and J genes are TRBV20-1 and TRBJ2-5; D remains ambiguous. The CDR3 DNA is TGCAGTGCTCCAGCAAGACCACCGCTTGGAGAGACCCAGTACTTC. Translation: CSAPARPPLGETQYF.